The rows below give T cell receptor beta chains drawn from one sample of a study of radiotherapy plus CTLA-4 blockade in lung cancer. TCRdb keeps only in-frame clones here, not all; method: immunoSEQ multiplex PCR. The data show tens of thousands of clones, with around 70% seen just once and 3.5% to 4.5% held by the top ten. This material consisted of peripheral blood, taken from a patient treated with radiotherapy plus ipilimumab. Source of these receptors: a human donor with non-small cell lung cancer who had stable disease on radiotherapy plus ipilimumab. Both conserved end residues are part of each CDR3. The D gene is left open where the match is weak. Rows may omit the clone size; those that give it use once, few, many or a size class.

J: TRBJ1-1; D: -; V: TRBV5-1; size: -; length: 13; CDR3: CASSLEGNTEAFF; DNA: TGCGCCAGCAGCTTGGAAGGAAACACTGAAGCTTTCTTT
J: TRBJ2-5; D: TRBD2; V: TRBV19; size: once; length: 13; CDR3: CASSTSGGETQYF; DNA: TGTGCCAGTAGTACTAGCGGAGGAGAGACCCAGTACTTC
J: TRBJ2-7; D: -; V: TRBV19; size: -; length: 15; CDR3: CASSTLDGASYEQYF; DNA: TGTGCCAGTAGTACTCTTGACGGGGCCTCCTACGAGCAGTACTTC
J: TRBJ2-1; D: TRBD2; V: TRBV5-1; size: -; length: 16; CDR3: CASSWGPGGRAGEQFF; DNA: TGCGCCAGCAGCTGGGGCCCGGGCGGGAGGGCCGGGGAGCAGTTCTTC
J: TRBJ2-7; D: -; V: TRBV27; size: -; length: 13; CDR3: CASKGSLIDEQYF; DNA: TGTGCCAGCAAGGGATCCTTAATCGACGAGCAGTACTTC
J: TRBJ1-5; D: -; V: TRBV5-1; size: -; length: 15; CDR3: CASSLESGAGQPQHF; DNA: TGCGCCAGCAGCTTGGAATCGGGGGCGGGTCAGCCCCAGCATTTT
J: TRBJ2-3; D: -; V: TRBV11-2; size: -; length: 15; CDR3: CASSLLVIMTDTQYF; DNA: TGTGCCAGCAGCTTACTAGTAATAATGACAGATACGCAGTATTTT
J: TRBJ1-2; D: TRBD1; V: TRBV6-5; size: -; length: 13; CDR3: CASSYSTGGGYTF; DNA: TGTGCCAGCAGTTACTCTACAGGGGGCGGCTACACCTTC
J: TRBJ2-3; D: TRBD1; V: TRBV5-6; size: -; length: 16; CDR3: CASSLAIGQAADTQYF; DNA: TGTGCCAGCAGCTTGGCTATCGGACAGGCTGCAGATACGCAGTATTTT
J: TRBJ2-4; D: -; V: TRBV7-8; size: -; length: 17; CDR3: CASSSRGRERSKNIQYF; DNA: TGTGCCAGCAGCTCCCGGGGGCGGGAGAGGTCCAAAAACATTCAGTACTTC
J: TRBJ2-2; D: -; V: TRBV11-2; size: -; length: 16; CDR3: CASSPIQGRSSGELFF; DNA: TGTGCCAGCAGCCCCATCCAGGGTAGAAGTTCCGGGGAGCTGTTTTTT
J: TRBJ1-1; D: -; V: TRBV10-3; size: -; length: 11; CDR3: CAFEVGTEAFF; DNA: TGTGCCTTCGAGGTGGGCACTGAAGCTTTCTTT
J: TRBJ2-6; D: -; V: TRBV18; size: -; length: 16; CDR3: CASSQSPTGSSNVLTF; DNA: TGTGCCAGCTCACAATCCCCGACAGGCAGCTCCAACGTCCTGACTTTC
J: TRBJ2-2; D: -; V: TRBV5-1; size: -; length: 12; CDR3: CASNLNTGELFF; DNA: TGCGCCAGCAATTTGAACACCGGGGAGCTGTTTTTT
J: TRBJ2-3; D: TRBD2; V: TRBV27; size: -; length: 17; CDR3: CASSGLAEWGSSDTQYF; DNA: TGTGCCAGCAGTGGACTAGCGGAGTGGGGGAGCTCAGATACGCAGTATTTT
J: TRBJ2-6; D: -; V: TRBV30; size: -; length: 13; CDR3: CAWGKSGANVLTF; DNA: TGTGCCTGGGGTAAATCTGGGGCCAACGTCCTGACTTTC